This TCR beta chain was recovered during a study of cytomegalovirus exposure and HLA in healthy donors. Whole-study findings and limits: Later analysis associated a missense DCLRE1C variant with TCR beta V- and J-gene trimming. There were 150 to 200 TCR beta chains listed as cytomegalovirus-associated.

PCR employed 60 Vbeta and 13 Jbeta primers. The table came from immunoSEQ multiplex PCR; TCRdb's copy has only in-frame clones and leaves some out. The data hold approximately 100,000 clones, with 60% to 85% observed a single time. For this clone: Its antigen is undetermined.

The CDR3 runs to 13 residues. CDR1 is PRHDT and CDR2 is FYEKMQ in the germline V gene (reference sequence). V was pared by 6 bases and J by 7 bases, with 15 bases between. What was sequenced was PBMCs. The V call is TRBV13, the J call TRBJ1-2; D may be TRBD1 (6 bases). The receptor's source is a female donor in good health and CMV-seropositive. The CDR3 reads CASSLSLRGGYTF. In DNA, the CDR3 is TGTGCCAGCAGTCTGTCCCTCAGGGGTGGCTACACCTTC.